This entry lists 25 T cell receptor beta chains sequenced from one sample in a study of identical twins. TCRdb re-called the 5' RACE reads through MiXCR, storing one row per CDR3 protein. The sample carries about 470,000 distinct CDR3 sequences, less than 25% recorded once. These same data were also listed under a study on T cells expressing NK-cell markers.

Source material: CD4+ T cells sorted from blood. The receptors here all came from a woman aged 18-29 years in good health.

This clonotype occurred a few times. The rearrangement links TRBV20-1 to TRBJ2-7; 12 nucleotides match TRBD1. Germline V gene data show CDR1 as DFQATT and CDR2 as SNEGSKA (reference sequence). V shed 3 bases and J 6 bases; nucleotides not matched to a gene: 6. CDR3 size: 14 residues. The CDR3 DNA reads as TGCAGTGCTAGGACCGGGACAGGGGGCGCCGAGCAGTACTTC. Residues: CSARTGTGGAEQYF.

This clonotype was counted a few times. The chain has TRBV20-1 and TRBJ2-1; the match to TRBD1 covers 7 bases. The CDR3 runs 13 residues. Trimming cost V 3 bases and J 4 bases; bases outside gene matches: 3. From germline, CDR1 is DFQATT and CDR2 SNEGSKA (reference sequence). As DNA, the CDR3 is TGCAGTGCTAGGATGGGACAGTACAATGAGCAGTTCTTC. This sequence encodes CSARMGQYNEQFF.

This clonotype was found many times. The rearrangement links TRBV3-1 to TRBJ2-2; a weak D match, TRBD1 (5 bases). In germline, CDR1 is LGHDT, CDR2 YNNKEL (reference sequence). This CDR3 spans 15 amino acids. V lost 6 bases and J 4 bases, leaving 15 bases between the germline ends. The CDR3 loop reads CASRRTTLATGELFF. The CDR3 DNA sequence: TGTGCCAGCAGACGGACAACTCTGGCCACCGGGGAGCTGTTTTTT. Full variable domain (missing parts from reference TRBV3-1 and TRBJ2-2): DTAVSQTPKYLVTQMGNDKSIKCEQNLGHDTMYWYKQDSKKFLKIMFSYNNKELIINETVPNRFSPKSPDKAHLNLHINSLELGDSAVYFCASRRTTLATGELFFGEGSRLTVL.

This chain connects TRBV9 to TRBJ2-1; 13 bases align to TRBD2. The J segment lost 9 bases and the V segment lost 5 bases, leaving 8 bases of the junction unmatched. Germline CDR1 and CDR2: SGDLS and YYNGEE. This CDR3 region has 15 residues. CDR3 nucleotide sequence: TGTGCCAGCAGTGCCCTGGGACTAGCGGGACGTGAGCAGTTCTTC. Translating gives CASSALGLAGREQFF. The whole variable domain, remainder taken from reference TRBV9 and TRBJ2-1, is DSGVTQTPKHLITATGQRVTLRCSPRSGDLSVYWYQQSLDQGLQFLIQYYNGEERAKGNILERFSAQQFPDLHSELNLSSLELGDSALYFCASSALGLAGREQFFGPGTRLTVL.

V gene TRBV12-3 or TRBV12-4 combines with J gene TRBJ2-1; D could derive from TRBD1 or TRBD2 (5 bases each). The CDR3 length is 15 residues. The ends were cut back, 4 bases at V and 8 bases at J, with 18 bases in the middle. The CDR3 here is CASSSRDGRVDEQFF. DNA for the CDR3: TGTGCCAGCAGTTCCCGGGACGGTAGAGTGGATGAGCAGTTCTTC.

The rearrangement links TRBV6-5 to TRBJ1-1; D ambiguous. Germline CDR1 MNHEY, CDR2 SVGAGI. Trimming took 0 bases from V and 6 from J, leaving 11 bases between them. This CDR3 has 14 residues. The CDR3 loop is CASSYSIARPEAFF. In DNA form, the CDR3 reads TGTGCCAGCAGTTACTCTATCGCCAGACCTGAAGCTTTCTTT.

This clonotype was seen a handful of times. This chain links TRBV7-2 with TRBJ2-3; D possibly corresponds to TRBD1 (7 bases). The germline V gene encodes CDR1 SGHTA and CDR2 FQGNSA. V lost 3 bases and J 1 base, leaving 14 bases between the germline ends. CDR3 size: 16 residues. Written as DNA, the CDR3 is TGTGCCAGCAGCTTCGAGGGGGCTAGCGGCACAGATACGCAGTATTTT. Translated, it gives CASSFEGASGTDTQYF.

The genes are TRBV5-6 and TRBJ2-4, with D maybe TRBD1 (6 bases). Per the germline V gene, CDR1 is SGHDT and CDR2 is YYEEEE. This CDR3 spans 15 amino acids. Trimming removed 2 bases at V and 6 bases at J, with 15 bases between. For the CDR3, the DNA is TGTGCCAGCAGCTTAACCGGGACAACGGGAAACATTCAGTACTTC. It is translated as CASSLTGTTGNIQYF.

This clonotype was detected only a few times. At one of its ends the junction is not consistent with the germline gene, which may arise from a read error. This chain joins TRBV5-6 and TRBJ2-1; 9 nucleotides line up with TRBD1. CDR1 is SGHDT, CDR2 YYEEEE, per germline. The CDR3 has 11 amino acids. As DNA, the CDR3 is TGTGCCAGCAGCTTTGGTGGGACAGGGCTCTTC. Protein sequence: CASSFGGTGLF.

This clonotype has more than one count but fewer than ten. The chain has TRBV5-1 and TRBJ2-1; 11 nucleotides align to TRBD2. V shed 0 bases and J 9 bases; nucleotides not matched to a gene: 2. This CDR3 comprises 14 residues. Per the germline V gene, CDR1 is SGHRS and CDR2 is YFSETQ. CDR3 region: CASSLVLAGGEQFF. Written as DNA, the CDR3 is TGCGCCAGCAGCTTGGTCCTAGCGGGAGGTGAGCAGTTCTTC. The full variable domain, its missing parts supplied by reference TRBV5-1 and TRBJ2-1, is KAGVTQTPRYLIKTRGQQVTLSCSPISGHRSVSWYQQTPGQGLQFLFEYFSETQRNKGNFPGRFSGRQFSNSRSEMNVSTLELGDSALYLCASSLVLAGGEQFFGPGTRLTVL.

The V call is TRBV6-1, the J call TRBJ2-1; 14 positions agree with TRBD2. Germline assignment: CDR1 MNHNS and CDR2 SASEGT. CDR3 size: 15 residues. Losses at the gene ends were 6 bases for V and 7 bases for J; bases not matched to a gene: 5. CDR3 loop: CASRKTSGGANEQFF. Written as DNA, the CDR3 is TGTGCCAGCAGGAAGACTAGCGGGGGGGCGAATGAGCAGTTCTTC.

The V call is TRBV2, the J call TRBJ2-1; D possibly uses TRBD1 or TRBD2 (6 bases each). This CDR3 is 17 amino acids long. Trimming removed 0 bases from V and 3 bases from J, with 15 bases in between. Germline CDR1 reads SNHLY; CDR2 reads FYNNEI. CDR3 coding DNA: TGTGCCAGCAGTGAAGCCCCCCCGGGGGCCATCTACAATGAGCAGTTCTTC. Its protein is CASSEAPPGAIYNEQFF.

This chain joins TRBV5-1 and TRBJ2-3; tentative D call: TRBD1 (6 bases). The germline gives CDR1 SGHRS, CDR2 YFSETQ. This CDR3 has 14 amino acids. Trimming shortened V by 6 bases and J by 2 bases, and 13 bases separated the two germline ends. DNA for the CDR3: TGCGCCAGCAACCCGTGGGACAACACAGATACGCAGTATTTT. It is translated as CASNPWDNTDTQYF.

The chain recombines TRBV6-1 with TRBJ2-7; D is unresolved. V was pared by 4 bases and J by 6 bases, with 13 bases between. The germline V gene encodes CDR1 MNHNS and CDR2 SASEGT. The CDR3 has 13 amino acids. As DNA, the CDR3 is TGTGCCAGCAGTGTGGACCCTGGGATCGAGCAGTACTTC. This translates into CASSVDPGIEQYF.

This chain connects TRBV19 to TRBJ1-5; D remains ambiguous. With 7 bases removed from V and 4 bases from J, the gap between germline ends came to 11 bases. CDR3 length: 13 residues. From germline, CDR1 is LNHDA and CDR2 SQIVND (reference sequence). CDR3 in amino acids: CASNDPPNQPQHF. CDR3 nucleotide sequence: TGTGCCAGTAACGACCCCCCGAATCAGCCCCAGCATTTT.

This clonotype was seen only a few times. CDR3 DNA: TGCGCCAGCAGCTTGCAGACAGGGACTACCTACGAGCAGTACTTC. Translated: CASSLQTGTTYEQYF. This chain joins TRBV5-1 and TRBJ2-7, with D possibly called TRBD1 or TRBD2 (7 bases each). Germline loops: CDR1 SGHRS, CDR2 YFSETQ. V lost 1 base, J lost 2 bases, and 13 bases lay in between. This CDR3 has 15 amino acids.

V gene TRBV20-1 combines with J gene TRBJ2-1; 8 bases map to TRBD2. CDR3 size: 12 residues. From germline, CDR1 is DFQATT and CDR2 SNEGSKA (reference sequence). V shed 4 bases and J 7 bases; nucleotides not matched to a gene: 3. The CDR3 sequence is CSATGTRNEQFF. CDR3 nucleotide sequence: TGCAGTGCTACCGGGACTAGAAATGAGCAGTTCTTC.

The chain carries TRBV5-4 and TRBJ2-1, with D perhaps matching TRBD1 or TRBD2 (5 bases each). The CDR3 has 14 amino acids. Germline-derived CDR1 and CDR2 are SGHNT and YYREEE (reference sequence). The germline V and J ends were trimmed by 7 bases and 0 bases, with 11 bases remaining between them. DNA for the CDR3: TGTGCCAGCGGGACGGAGAGCTCCTACAATGAGCAGTTCTTC. Its protein is CASGTESSYNEQFF.

This clonotype was counted a few times. The rearrangement uses TRBV20-1 and TRBJ2-7; maybe TRBD2 (5 bases). The CDR3 runs 14 residues. V dropped 3 bases and J dropped 2 bases, with 14 bases sitting between them. CDR1 DFQATT and CDR2 SNEGSKA come from the germline V gene (reference sequence). CDR3 in amino acids: CSASFEGHTYEQYF. In DNA form, the CDR3 reads TGCAGTGCTAGCTTCGAGGGCCATACCTACGAGCAGTACTTC.

This clonotype came up a few times. The rearrangement links TRBV10-3 to TRBJ2-7; TRBD1 might be the D (6 bases). The CDR3 runs 13 residues. The V end was cut by 6 bases, the J end by 1 base, with 10 bases between. Germline V CDR1 and CDR2: ENHRY, SYGVKD. This CDR3 reads CAIRGQQSYEQYF. The CDR3 coding sequence is TGTGCCATCAGAGGACAGCAGTCCTACGAGCAGTACTTC.

This clonotype was seen more than once but under ten times. This sequence joins TRBV20-1 and TRBJ2-1; 13 nucleotides line up with TRBD2. Germline loops: CDR1 DFQATT, CDR2 SNEGSKA (reference sequence). The CDR3 spans 17 residues. Unmatched junction bases numbered 16, after V lost 5 bases and J lost 9 bases. CDR3 DNA: TGCAGTGCTCCTGAACGCGTACTAGCGGGAGGGTCGGCTGAGCAGTTCTTC. Protein: CSAPERVLAGGSAEQFF.

This clonotype appeared a few times. The chain carries TRBV6-1 and TRBJ1-1; 7 nucleotides agree with TRBD1. The ends lost 4 bases at V and 0 bases at J; junction bases unmatched: 17. The CDR3 is 19 residues long. Germline lookup yields CDR1 MNHNS and CDR2 SASEGT. The DNA for the CDR3 is TGTGCCAGCAGTGCGGCCTTACAGGGGCTTAGGCGAGTGAACACTGAAGCTTTCTTT. Translating it yields CASSAALQGLRRVNTEAFF.

The chain is built from TRBV4-1 and TRBJ2-1, with D tentatively TRBD2 (5 bases). CDR3 length: 18 amino acids. The ends were cut back, 0 bases at V and 5 bases at J, with 20 bases in the middle. CDR1 and CDR2 from the germline V gene are MGHRA and YSYEKL. The CDR3 region has the DNA TGCGCCAGCAGCCAAGATCCCGGCGCCACGCTAGCCCACAATGAGCAGTTCTTC. Amino acid sequence: CASSQDPGATLAHNEQFF.

The V call is TRBV5-1, the J call TRBJ1-4, with a weak D call TRBD1 (5 bases). Deletions cut 7 bases from V and 8 bases from J, with 18 bases between. This CDR3 region has 14 residues. Per germline, CDR1 SGHRS and CDR2 YFSETQ. The CDR3 DNA is TGCGCCAGCGCAAGGGGTAGCGGGGCCGAAAAACTGTTTTTT. This translates into CASARGSGAEKLFF. The whole variable domain, remainder taken from reference TRBV5-1 and TRBJ1-4, is KAGVTQTPRYLIKTRGQQVTLSCSPISGHRSVSWYQQTPGQGLQFLFEYFSETQRNKGNFPGRFSGRQFSNSRSEMNVSTLELGDSALYLCASARGSGAEKLFFGSGTQLSVL.

This clonotype was detected a few times. The chain has TRBV12-3 or TRBV12-4 and TRBJ1-1, with D perhaps matching TRBD1 (6 bases). V dropped 3 bases and J dropped 2 bases, with 13 bases sitting between them. The CDR3 totals 15 residues. In DNA form, the CDR3 reads TGTGCCAGCAGTTTCGCGGACAGATATAACACTGAAGCTTTCTTT. Protein product: CASSFADRYNTEAFF.